The subject of this entry is one T cell receptor (beta chain). This specimen comes from a study of cytomegalovirus exposure and HLA in healthy donors. Primers for the PCR totalled 60 Vbeta and 13 Jbeta. Libraries were prepared by immunoSEQ multiplex PCR; TCRdb keeps only in-frame clonotypes and omits some of them. Among around 150,000 clones listed, approximately 65% were seen once. With 3 bases clipped from V and 5 bases from J, the junction kept 6 bases outside the gene matches. The CDR3 spans 15 residues. Germline assignment: CDR1 MNHEY and CDR2 SMNVEV (reference sequence). This TCR came from a woman aged 55-69 years in good health and CMV-seronegative. The sample taken for sequencing was PBMCs. V and J are TRBV27 and TRBJ2-1; TRBD1 matches 8 bases. The CDR3 region has the DNA TGTGCCAGCAGTTTGCAGGGGGCTCTAAACAATGAGCAGTTCTTC. This codes for CASSLQGALNNEQFF.